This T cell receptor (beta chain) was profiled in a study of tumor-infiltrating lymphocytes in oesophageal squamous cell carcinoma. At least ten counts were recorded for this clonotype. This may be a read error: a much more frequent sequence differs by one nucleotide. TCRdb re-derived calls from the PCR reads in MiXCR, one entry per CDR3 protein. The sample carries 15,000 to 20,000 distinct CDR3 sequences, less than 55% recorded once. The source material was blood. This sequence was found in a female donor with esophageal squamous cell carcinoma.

This CDR3 is CASSYNEQYF. The CDR3 DNA reads as TGTGCCAGCAGTTACAATGAGCAGTACTTC. V and J are TRBV6-2 or TRBV6-3 and TRBJ2-5, with D unresolved. The CDR3 loop spans 10 amino acids. V was cut by 2 bases and J by 11 bases, with 6 bases left in between. CDR1 and CDR2 (germline): MNHEY, SVGEGT.